These 9 T cell receptor beta chains share one sample of origin, sequenced in a study of cytomegalovirus exposure and HLA in healthy donors (dated by TCRdb to about 2017). The protocol used for the library was the immunoSEQ multiplex PCR assay. A mixture of 60 forward primers for TCR Vbeta segments and 13 reverse primers for TCR Jbeta segments was used in the multiplex PCR. TCRdb stores this immuneACCESS table with in-frame sequences only. Part of the clones is absent; in the studies checked, under half of the shortfall reflects unresolved V genes, and no reason is known for the rest. The sample includes 250,000 or so clones, with around 90% observed a single time. Clones ranked in the top ten supply about 1.5% of the sample. Material: PBMCs. These receptor sequences come from a girl aged 2 to 9 in good health and CMV-seronegative.

This chain joins TRBV2 and TRBJ2-2; 14 bases agree with TRBD2. The CDR3 is made up of 18 amino acids. V was clipped by 6 bases and J by 3 bases; unmatched bases: 9. In germline, CDR1 is SNHLY, CDR2 FYNNEI. The CDR3 sequence is CASRGTSGSRGDTGELFF. The CDR3 DNA sequence: TGTGCCAGCAGGGGGACTAGCGGGAGTCGGGGGGACACCGGGGAGCTGTTTTTT. Using reference TRBV2 and TRBJ2-2 for the parts outside the CDR3, the full variable domain is EPEVTQTPSHQVTQMGQEVILRCVPISNHLYFYWYRQILGQKVEFLVSFYNNEISEKSEIFDDQFSVERPDGSNFTLKIRSTKLEDSAMYFCASRGTSGSRGDTGELFFGEGSRLTVL.

This chain uses TRBV10-3 with TRBJ2-5; a weak D match, TRBD2 (6 bases). V was shortened by 10 bases and J by 5 bases, with 23 bases between the two germline ends. This CDR3 region has 15 residues. CDR1 and CDR2 from the germline V gene are ENHRY and SYGVKD. The CDR3 region has the DNA TGTGCCACCGGAGTAGCGGAGGGAGATGGCGAGACCCAGTACTTC. It specifies CATGVAEGDGETQYF.

The genes are TRBV30 and TRBJ2-7, with D possibly TRBD2 on 5 matching bases. The germline V gene encodes CDR1 GTSNPN and CDR2 SVGIG (reference sequence). CDR3 length equals 15 residues. Trimming shortened V by 2 bases and J by 1 base, and 15 bases separated the two germline ends. The CDR3 reads CAWSTGKIGSYEQYF. Written as DNA, the CDR3 is TGTGCCTGGAGTACCGGGAAGATCGGGTCCTACGAGCAGTACTTC.

The chain is built from TRBV15 and TRBJ1-1; unclear D gene. Per germline, CDR1 LNHNV and CDR2 YYDKDF (reference sequence). V lost 5 bases and J 0 bases, leaving 7 bases between the germline ends. The CDR3 is made up of 13 amino acids. Here the CDR3 DNA reads TGTGCCACCAGCCGAAACTTGAACACTGAAGCTTTCTTT. Amino acids: CATSRNLNTEAFF.

The chain carries TRBV15 and TRBJ2-5; D may be TRBD1 (6 bases). With the DNA end fitting TRBJ2-7 better, the J assignment may be wrong. The CDR3 is 15 amino acids. Per the germline V gene, CDR1 is LNHNV and CDR2 is YYDKDF (reference sequence). The CDR3 sequence is CATSRDHREAYEQYF. The CDR3 DNA follows: TGTGCCACCAGCAGAGATCACAGGGAAGCATACGAGCAGTACTTC.

A single count supports this clone. V gene TRBV29-1 combines with J gene TRBJ1-2, with D uncertain. Germline V gene lookup returns CDR1 SQVTM and CDR2 ANQGSEA. V was shortened by 3 bases and J by 2 bases, with 13 bases between the two germline ends. The CDR3 spans 14 residues. In nucleotides, the CDR3 is TGCAGCGTTGAGTTCCGGGAGAGCAACTATGGCTACACCTTC. Its protein product is CSVEFRESNYGYTF. Looking up the rest from reference TRBV29-1 and TRBJ1-2 gives the full variable domain: SAVISQKPSRDICQRGTSLTIQCQVDSQVTMMFWYRQQPGQSLTLIATANQGSEATYESGFVIDKFPISRPNLTFSTLTVSNMSPEDSSIYLCSVEFRESNYGYTFGSGTRLTVV.

The J gene is TRBJ2-7, the V gene TRBV19; 7 nucleotides match TRBD1. Unmatched junction bases numbered 11, after V lost 9 bases and J lost 3 bases. The germline CDR1 and CDR2 sequences are LNHDA and SQIVND (reference sequence). The CDR3 runs to 14 residues. CDR3 coding DNA: TGTGCCAGCGCCCCGGGGACAGAAGTCTACGAGCAGTACTTC. Its protein is CASAPGTEVYEQYF.

The CDR3 region is CASSVGSFYEQYF. As DNA, the CDR3 is TGTGCCAGCAGCGTAGGGAGTTTCTACGAGCAGTACTTC. The V call is TRBV9, the J call TRBJ2-7, with D uncertain. This CDR3 has 13 residues. V dropped 0 bases and J dropped 3 bases, with 7 bases sitting between them. Germline V gives CDR1 SGDLS, CDR2 YYNGEE.

V gene TRBV9 combines with J gene TRBJ2-7; 10 bases map to TRBD2. V was pared by 0 bases and J by 3 bases, with 3 bases of the junction left unmatched. The CDR3 consists of 15 residues. The germline gives CDR1 SGDLS, CDR2 YYNGEE. The CDR3 reads CASSVGTSGDYEQYF. CDR3 nucleotides: TGTGCCAGCAGCGTAGGCACTAGCGGGGACTACGAGCAGTACTTC.